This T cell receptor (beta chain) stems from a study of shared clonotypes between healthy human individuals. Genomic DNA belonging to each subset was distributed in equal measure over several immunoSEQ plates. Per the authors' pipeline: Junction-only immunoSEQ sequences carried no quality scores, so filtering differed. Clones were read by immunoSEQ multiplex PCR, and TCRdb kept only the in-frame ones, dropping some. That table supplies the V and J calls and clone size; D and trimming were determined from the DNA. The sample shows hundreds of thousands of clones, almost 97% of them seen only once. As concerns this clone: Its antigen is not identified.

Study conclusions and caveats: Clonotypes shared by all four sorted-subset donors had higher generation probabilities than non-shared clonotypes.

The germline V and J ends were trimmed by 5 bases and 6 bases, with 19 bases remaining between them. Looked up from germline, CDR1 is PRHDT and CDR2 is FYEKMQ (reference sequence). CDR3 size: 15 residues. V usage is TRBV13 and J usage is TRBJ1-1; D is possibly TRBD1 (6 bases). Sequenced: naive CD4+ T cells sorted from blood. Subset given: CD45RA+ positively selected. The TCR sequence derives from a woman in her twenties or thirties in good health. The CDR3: CASSPWTDSFPEAFF. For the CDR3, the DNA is TGTGCCAGCAGCCCCTGGACAGACTCTTTCCCTGAAGCTTTCTTT.